The source of this TCR beta chain is a study of T cells after yellow fever vaccination. TCRdb re-derived calls from the 5' RACE reads in MiXCR, one entry per CDR3 protein. The table has approximately 550,000 distinct CDR3 sequences, roughly 19% seen once; the top ten hold 13% to 15%. Study-level findings and limits: Contamination by abundant bulk-population clonotypes could be present in FACS-sorted repertoires. Booster sampling recovered most clones from primary vaccination (about 97% CD4, roughly 90% CD8).

The V segment lost 7 bases and the J segment 4 bases; nucleotides outside the gene matches: 5. The CDR3 is 14 residues long. Germline V gene data show CDR1 as MNHNS and CDR2 as SASEGT. About this clonotype: What it binds is not known.

The chain joins TRBV6-1 to TRBJ2-3; 10 bases agree with TRBD2. This sequence was found in a man aged 25-45 years who received the YFV17D yellow fever vaccine. Sequencing was performed on PBMCs, taken 15 days after the yellow fever booster vaccination. This CDR3 reads CASKPAGGPDTQYF. The DNA of the CDR3 is TGTGCCAGCAAGCCAGCGGGAGGGCCAGATACGCAGTATTTT.